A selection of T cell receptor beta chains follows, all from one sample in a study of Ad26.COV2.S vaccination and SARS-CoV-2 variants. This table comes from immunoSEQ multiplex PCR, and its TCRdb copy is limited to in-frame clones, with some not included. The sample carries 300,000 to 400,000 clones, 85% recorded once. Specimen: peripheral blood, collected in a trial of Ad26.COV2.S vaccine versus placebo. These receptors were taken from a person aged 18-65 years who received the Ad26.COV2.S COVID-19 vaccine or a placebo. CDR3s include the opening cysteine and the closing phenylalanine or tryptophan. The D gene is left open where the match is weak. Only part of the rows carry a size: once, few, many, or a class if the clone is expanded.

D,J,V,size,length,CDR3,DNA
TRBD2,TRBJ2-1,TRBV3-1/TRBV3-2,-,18,CASSQDLSGGGPYNEQFF,TGTGCCAGCAGCCAAGATCTTTCCGGGGGGGGGCCCTACAATGAGCAGTTCTTC
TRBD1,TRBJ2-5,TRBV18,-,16,CASSPRRQGAQETQYF,TGTGCCAGCTCACCGCGGAGACAGGGGGCCCAAGAGACCCAGTACTTC
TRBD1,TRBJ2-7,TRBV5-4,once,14,CASSLQGVLYEQYF,TGTGCCAGCAGCTTACAGGGGGTTCTCTACGAGCAGTACTTC
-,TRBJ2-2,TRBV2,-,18,CASTSPPGVNANTGELFF,TGTGCCAGCACCTCTCCCCCGGGTGTTAACGCGAACACCGGGGAGCTGTTTTTT
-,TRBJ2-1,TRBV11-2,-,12,CASSKMMSEQFF,TGTGCCAGCAGCAAAATGATGAGTGAGCAGTTCTTC
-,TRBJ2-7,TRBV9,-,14,CASSVGFAQNEQYF,TGTGCCAGCAGCGTTGGTTTCGCGCAAAACGAGCAGTACTTC
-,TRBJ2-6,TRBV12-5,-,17,CASGAHGWSSGANVLTF,TGTGCTAGTGGTGCCCACGGGTGGAGCTCTGGGGCCAACGTCCTGACTTTC
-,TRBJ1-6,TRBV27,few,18,CASRLKGGRGFFNSPLHF,TGTGCCAGCAGACTAAAGGGGGGCAGGGGCTTTTTTAATTCACCCCTCCACTTT
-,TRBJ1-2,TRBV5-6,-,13,CASSLGEFYGYTF,TGTGCCAGCAGCTTGGGGGAGTTCTATGGCTACACCTTC
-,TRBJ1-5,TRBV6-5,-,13,CASSILAVQPQHF,TGTGCCAGCAGTATTCTAGCCGTTCAGCCCCAGCATTTT
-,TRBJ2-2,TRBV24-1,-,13,CATSARYTGELFF,TGTGCCACCAGTGCCAGGTACACCGGGGAGCTGTTTTTT
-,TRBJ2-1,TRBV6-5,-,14,CASSKEGSYNEQFF,TGTGCCAGCAGCAAGGAGGGGTCCTACAATGAGCAGTTCTTC
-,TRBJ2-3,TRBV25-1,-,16,CASSGSWGVGTDTQYF,TGTGCCAGCAGCGGATCATGGGGCGTGGGAACAGATACGCAGTATTTT
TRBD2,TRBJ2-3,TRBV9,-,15,CASRDGGSLTDTQYF,TGTGCCAGCAGGGACGGGGGGTCGTTGACAGATACGCAGTATTTT
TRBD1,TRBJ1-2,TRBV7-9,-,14,CASSLSVDRAGYTF,TGTGCCAGCAGCTTATCGGTCGACAGGGCTGGCTACACCTTC
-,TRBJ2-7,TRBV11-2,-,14,CASSLDMGNYEQYF,TGTGCCAGCAGCTTAGATATGGGGAATTACGAGCAGTACTTC
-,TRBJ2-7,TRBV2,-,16,CASRPDSSHPGYEQYF,TGTGCCAGCAGACCGGACAGTTCCCATCCCGGCTACGAGCAGTACTTC
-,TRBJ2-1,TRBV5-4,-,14,CASSLETGAGEQFF,TGTGCCAGCAGCTTGGAAACAGGGGCGGGGGAGCAGTTCTTC
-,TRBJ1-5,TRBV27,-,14,CASSVGWGNQPQHF,TGTGCCAGCAGTGTGGGGTGGGGAAATCAGCCCCAGCATTTT
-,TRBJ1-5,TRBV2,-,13,CASRTGLNQPQHF,TGTGCCAGCAGAACAGGGCTCAATCAGCCCCAGCATTTT
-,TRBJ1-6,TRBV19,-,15,CASSTGQTVTSPLHF,TGTGCCAGTAGTACAGGGCAGACAGTCACCTCACCCCTCCACTTT
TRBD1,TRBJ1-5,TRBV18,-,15,CASSPTGFRNQPQHF,TGTGCCAGCTCACCGACAGGGTTCCGCAATCAGCCCCAGCATTTT
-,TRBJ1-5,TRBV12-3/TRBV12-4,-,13,CASSIREGQPQHF,TGTGCCAGCAGTATAAGGGAAGGACAGCCCCAGCATTTT
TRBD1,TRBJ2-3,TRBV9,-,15,CASSADRFSTDTQYF,TGTGCCAGCAGTGCGGACAGGTTTAGCACAGATACGCAGTATTTT
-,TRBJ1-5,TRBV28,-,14,CASSPGTSNQPQHF,TGTGCCAGCAGCCCCGGGACTAGCAATCAGCCCCAGCATTTT
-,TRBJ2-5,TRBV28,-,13,CASSFQGQETQYF,TGTGCCAGCAGTTTCCAGGGGCAGGAGACCCAGTACTTC
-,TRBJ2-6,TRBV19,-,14,CASSGSSGANVLTF,TGTGCCAGTAGCGGGAGCTCTGGGGCCAACGTCCTGACTTTC
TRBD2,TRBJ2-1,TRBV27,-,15,CASRGTSGGAGEQFF,TGTGCCAGCAGAGGGACTAGCGGGGGGGCAGGTGAGCAGTTCTTC
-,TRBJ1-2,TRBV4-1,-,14,CASSPSINRDGYTF,TGCGCCAGCAGCCCGAGCATAAACAGGGATGGCTACACCTTC
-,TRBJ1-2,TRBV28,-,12,CASSSRGLGYTF,TGTGCCAGCAGTTCCCGGGGGCTTGGCTACACCTTC
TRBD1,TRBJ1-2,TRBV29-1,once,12,CSVVSGGYGYTF,TGCAGCGTTGTATCAGGGGGATATGGCTACACCTTC
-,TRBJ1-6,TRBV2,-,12,CASNTENSPLHF,TGTGCCAGCAATACCGAAAATTCACCCCTCCACTTT
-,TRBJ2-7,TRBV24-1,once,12,CATSPQGVEQYF,TGTGCCACCAGTCCCCAAGGGGTCGAGCAGTACTTC
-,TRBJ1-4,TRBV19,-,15,CASSAGGALNEKLFF,TGTGCCAGTAGTGCCGGAGGGGCCTTGAATGAAAAACTGTTTTTT
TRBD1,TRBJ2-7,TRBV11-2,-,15,CASSWDRGQTYEQYF,TGTGCCAGCAGCTGGGACAGGGGTCAAACCTACGAGCAGTACTTC
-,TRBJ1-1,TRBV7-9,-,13,CASSFRAGTEAFF,TGTGCCAGCAGCTTTAGGGCAGGGACTGAAGCTTTCTTT
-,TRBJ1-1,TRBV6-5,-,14,CASTRNLGNTEAFF,TGTGCCAGCACCCGAAACCTTGGGAACACTGAAGCTTTCTTT
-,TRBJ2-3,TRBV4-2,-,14,CASSQRSGTDTQYF,TGTGCCAGCAGCCAAAGATCCGGCACAGATACGCAGTATTTT
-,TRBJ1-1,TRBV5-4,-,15,CASTTKQTLNTEAFF,TGTGCCAGCACTACCAAACAGACCCTGAACACTGAAGCTTTCTTT
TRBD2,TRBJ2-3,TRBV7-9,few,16,CASSSGLAGASDTQYF,TGTGCCAGCAGCTCAGGACTAGCGGGTGCCTCAGATACGCAGTATTTT
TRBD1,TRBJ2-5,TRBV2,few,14,CASALGQGQETQYF,TGTGCCAGCGCCCTGGGACAGGGCCAAGAGACCCAGTACTTC
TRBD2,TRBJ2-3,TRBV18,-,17,CASSPWDLAGGTDTQYF,TGTGCCAGCTCACCATGGGACCTAGCGGGGGGCACAGATACGCAGTATTTT
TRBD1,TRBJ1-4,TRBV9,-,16,CASSSNYGTGAEKLFF,TGTGCCAGCAGTTCCAATTACGGGACAGGGGCTGAAAAACTGTTTTTT
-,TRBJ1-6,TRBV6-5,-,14,CASSGTMGDSPLHF,TGTGCCAGTTCCGGGACAATGGGGGATTCACCCCTCCACTTT
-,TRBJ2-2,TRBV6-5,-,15,CATISGPGVGGELFF,-
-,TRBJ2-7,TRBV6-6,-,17,CASSRPLSGPPSYEQYF,TGTGCCAGCAGCCGACCATTGAGTGGGCCGCCCTCCTACGAGCAGTACTTC
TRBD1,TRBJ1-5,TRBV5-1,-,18,CASSLERQEKGANQPQHF,TGCGCCAGCAGCTTGGAGCGACAGGAGAAGGGGGCCAATCAGCCCCAGCATTTT
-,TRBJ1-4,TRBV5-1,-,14,CASSNGARGEKLFF,TGCGCCAGCAGCAACGGGGCCAGGGGTGAAAAACTGTTTTTT
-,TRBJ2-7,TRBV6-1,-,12,CASSEPGHGQYF,TGTGCCAGCAGTGAACCCGGACACGGACAGTACTTC
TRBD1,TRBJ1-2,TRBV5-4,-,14,CASSFLQGNYGYTF,TGTGCCAGCAGTTTTCTACAGGGGAACTATGGCTACACCTTC
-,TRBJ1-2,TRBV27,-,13,CASSLGRAHGYTF,TGTGCCAGCAGTTTAGGCAGGGCCCATGGCTACACCTTC
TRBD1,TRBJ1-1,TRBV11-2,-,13,CASSWTGNPEAFF,TGTGCCAGCAGCTGGACAGGGAACCCTGAAGCTTTCTTT
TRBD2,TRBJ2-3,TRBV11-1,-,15,CASSSSGTTTDTQYF,TGTGCCAGCAGCTCCTCCGGGACTACCACAGATACGCAGTATTTT